This passage covers 15 T cell receptor beta chains from one sample sequenced in a study of early T cells in non-severe SARS-CoV-2 infection. One entry per CDR3 protein results from TCRdb running MiXCR on the 5' RACE reads. The repertoire consists of about 64,000 distinct CDR3 sequences, with around 13% occurring once and the leading ten covering more than 3.5%. The sample taken for sequencing was whole blood. These TCRs come from an adult who was a healthcare worker with PCR-confirmed SARS-CoV-2 infection or an uninfected control (not recorded which).

This chain links TRBV7-2 with TRBJ2-3; the match to TRBD1 covers 8 bases. Germline V CDR1 and CDR2: SGHTA, FQGNSA. The V gene end was trimmed by 3 bases and the J gene end by 6 bases; junction bases not matched to a gene: 5. The CDR3 is 14 amino acids. The CDR3 DNA sequence: TGTGCCAGCAGCTTGCAGGGGGCATACGATACGCAGTATTTT. Its translation: CASSLQGAYDTQYF.

This clonotype came up a few times. The genes are TRBV11-2 and TRBJ2-3, with 8 bases matching TRBD1. Germline loops: CDR1 SGHAT, CDR2 FQNNGV. The CDR3 has 13 amino acids. Losses at the gene ends were 3 bases for V and 8 bases for J; bases not matched to a gene: 4. CDR3 sequence: CASSFDRGGTQYF. The CDR3 DNA reads as TGTGCCAGCAGCTTTGACAGGGGAGGTACGCAGTATTTT. The whole variable domain, remainder taken from reference TRBV11-2 and TRBJ2-3, is EAGVAQSPRYKIIEKRQSVAFWCNPISGHATLYWYQQILGQGPKLLIQFQNNGVVDDSQLPKDRFSAERLKGVDSTLKIQPAKLEDSAVYLCASSFDRGGTQYFGPGTRLTVL.

The sample holds one count of this clonotype. This chain connects TRBV5-1 to TRBJ1-1, with no clear D. Looked up from germline, CDR1 is SGHRS and CDR2 is YFSETQ. Trimming took 2 bases from V and 0 from J, leaving 11 bases between them. This CDR3 has 15 residues. CDR3 sequence reads: CASSFLDVMNTEAFF. The CDR3 DNA follows: TGCGCCAGCAGCTTCTTAGACGTAATGAACACTGAAGCTTTCTTT.

V and J are TRBV6-5 and TRBJ1-2; no clear D gene. V was clipped by 4 bases and J by 4 bases, with 28 bases between them. Germline values: CDR1 MNHEY, CDR2 SVGAGI. The CDR3 length is 19 residues. CDR3 sequence (DNA): TGTGCCAGCAGTTCCTACGTAGCTACCACAAGGGTATTAGTCTATGGCTACACCTTC. It yields the protein CASSSYVATTRVLVYGYTF.

This clonotype came up many times. The genes are TRBV7-6 and TRBJ2-1, with D tentatively TRBD2 (6 bases). Germline values: CDR1 SGHVS, CDR2 FNYEAQ. Trimming left V 1 base short and J 2 bases short, with 9 bases between. This CDR3 is built from 15 residues. The CDR3 loop is CASSLEWTTYNEQFF. The CDR3 DNA reads TGTGCCAGCAGCTTAGAGTGGACTACCTACAATGAGCAGTTCTTC. The entire variable domain, with the rest obtained from reference TRBV7-6 and TRBJ2-1, is as follows: GAGVSQSPRYKVTKRGQDVALRCDPISGHVSLYWYRQALGQGPEFLTYFNYEAQQDKSGLPNDRFSAERPEGSISTLTIQRTEQRDSAMYRCASSLEWTTYNEQFFGPGTRLTVL.

CDR3 bases: TGCGCCAGCAGCTTGGCGGCAGGGGGGTTTGGAGAGACCCAGTACTTC. Translation: CASSLAAGGFGETQYF. The chain has TRBV5-1 and TRBJ2-5; possibly TRBD1 for D (7 bases). This CDR3 is 16 amino acids long. Germline V gene data show CDR1 as SGHRS and CDR2 as YFSETQ. V lost 0 bases to trimming and J lost 4 bases, with 16 bases between them.

At least ten counts were recorded for this clonotype. The chain recombines TRBV3-1 with TRBJ1-2, with a tentative D call TRBD1 (6 bases). The CDR3 consists of 13 residues. V lost 4 bases and J 5 bases, leaving 11 bases between the germline ends. Germline V gene sequence: CDR1 LGHDT, CDR2 YNNKEL (reference sequence). CDR3 loop: CASSPDREYGYTF. The CDR3 DNA is TGTGCCAGCAGCCCGGACAGAGAATATGGCTACACCTTC.

This clonotype has at least ten counts. The chain joins TRBV7-2 to TRBJ1-5; 7 bases fit TRBD1. Germline CDR1 and CDR2: SGHTA and FQGNSA. The CDR3 has 17 amino acids. V gave up 2 bases and J gave up 0 bases; unmatched junction bases: 7. The CDR3 DNA is TGTGCCAGCAGCTTATCGGGACAGCCCTATAGCAATCAGCCCCAGCATTTT. Protein: CASSLSGQPYSNQPQHF.

The V gene is TRBV6-6, the J gene TRBJ1-5; 7 bases map to TRBD1. The CDR3 runs to 13 residues. Germline V gene data show CDR1 as MNHNY and CDR2 as SVGAGI (reference sequence). J lost 6 bases, V lost 6 bases, and 5 bases had no gene match. As DNA, the CDR3 is TGTGCCAGCAGGGGACAGTCGGGTCAGCCCCAGCATTTT. It specifies CASRGQSGQPQHF.

This clonotype was seen a few times. The V and J genes are TRBV11-2 and TRBJ2-7, with TRBD2 matching over 12 bases. CDR3 length: 15 residues. Germline assignment: CDR1 SGHAT and CDR2 FQNNGV. V lost 4 bases, J lost 0 bases, and 1 base stayed unmatched. CDR3 bases: TGTGCCAGCAGCTCACTAGCGGGGGGCTCCTACGAGCAGTACTTC. Translating it yields CASSSLAGGSYEQYF.

This clonotype was counted between two and nine times. The genes are TRBV30 and TRBJ1-1; 8 bases map to TRBD1. Germline trimming cut 0 bases from V and 2 bases from J; bases unmatched to any gene: 14. The V gene's germline CDR1 is GTSNPN and CDR2 SVGIG (reference sequence). CDR3 length equals 18 residues. CDR3 in amino acids: CAWSVTPPGTGLNTEAFF. In DNA form, the CDR3 reads TGTGCCTGGAGTGTTACGCCCCCCGGGACAGGCCTAAACACTGAAGCTTTCTTT.

This clonotype was seen many times. The genes are TRBV7-2 and TRBJ2-2, with 12 bases identical to TRBD2. This CDR3 has 15 amino acids. V shed 5 bases and J 9 bases; nucleotides not matched to a gene: 7. The germline V gene has CDR1 SGHTA and CDR2 FQGNSA. CDR3 sequence: CASSRTSGANRELFF. Here the CDR3 DNA reads TGTGCCAGCAGCCGGACTAGCGGGGCCAATCGGGAGCTGTTTTTT.

CDR3 nucleotides: TGTGCCAGCTCACCAGGGCTAGCGGGGGCCAATCAAGAGACCCAGTACTTC. It yields the protein CASSPGLAGANQETQYF. The rearrangement uses TRBV18 and TRBJ2-5; 10 bases map to TRBD2. The trim removed 2 bases at V and 2 bases at J, leaving 8 bases unmatched. The length of the CDR3 is 17 residues. Germline V gives CDR1 KGHSH, CDR2 LQKENI.

This chain joins TRBV6-5 and TRBJ1-1; no clear D. Trimming took 7 bases from V and 0 from J, leaving 9 bases between them. The CDR3 covers 13 residues. Germline assignment: CDR1 MNHEY and CDR2 SVGAGI. The CDR3 protein is CASIPPMNTEAFF. Here the CDR3 DNA reads TGTGCCAGCATTCCCCCCATGAACACTGAAGCTTTCTTT.

This clonotype was recorded at least ten times. The rearrangement uses TRBV5-4 and TRBJ2-5; D tentatively fits TRBD1 or TRBD2 (5 bases each). V lost 0 bases, J lost 5 bases, and 8 bases lay in between. The CDR3 sequence is 13 residues long. CDR1 and CDR2 (germline): SGHNT, YYREEE (reference sequence). CDR3 protein: CASSLDEGETQYF. The CDR3 DNA follows: TGTGCCAGCAGCTTGGACGAGGGGGAGACCCAGTACTTC.